The present TCR beta chain was sequenced within a study of shared clonotypes between healthy human individuals. Overall study results and limits: Clonotype sharing among donors likely depends on sequencing depth.

Caucasian adults living in Nashville, Tennessee, provided all samples. In the original processing: Junction-only immunoSEQ sequences carried no quality scores, so filtering differed. Assay: immunoSEQ multiplex PCR; the TCRdb copy retains only in-frame clones and omits some. The V and J calls and clone size are taken from that table; D and trimming were inferred from the DNA. The repertoire holds some 2.1 million clones, with 85% to 95% as singletons. The germline V and J ends were trimmed by 4 bases and 12 bases, with 13 bases remaining between them. The CDR3 is made up of 11 amino acids. The germline CDR1 and CDR2 sequences are SQVTM and ANQGSEA. Remarks on this clone: Its specificity is not known.

The rearrangement links TRBV29-1 to TRBJ2-1, with D tentatively TRBD2 (5 bases). Sequenced sample: naive CD4+ T cells sorted from blood. As to subset: CD45RA+ positively selected. The receptor was isolated from a man aged 18 to 29 in good health. As DNA, the CDR3 is TGCAGCGTTGTATCCGACTATTGGCAGTTCTTC. As protein: CSVVSDYWQFF.